Listed below are T cell receptor beta chains from one sample, sequenced in a study of cytotoxic CD8 clonotypes in ibrutinib-treated CLL. Using immunoSEQ multiplex PCR, the repertoire was profiled, and TCRdb retains in-frame clones only, with some absent. The table has 70,000 to 80,000 clones, 75% to 90% seen once; the top ten hold 38%. Material: PBMCs, obtained after 24 months of ibrutinib treatment. The receptors stem from a human donor with chronic lymphocytic leukemia. Both conserved end residues are part of each CDR3. A D gene is named only where the DNA matches it firmly. Not every row has a clone size; where given, it reads once, few, many or a size class.

size: .
J: TRBJ2-1
V: TRBV13
D: .
DNA: TGTGCCAGCAGCTTTGGCGGCTACTCCTACAATGAGCAGTTCTTC
CDR3: CASSFGGYSYNEQFF

size: .
J: TRBJ1-1
V: TRBV19
D: .
DNA: TGTGCCAGTCATGGACAGACGGACCTGAACACTGAAGCTTTCTTT
CDR3: CASHGQTDLNTEAFF

size: .
J: TRBJ1-4
V: TRBV7-9
D: .
DNA: TGTGCCAGCAGCCAAACCTTACCCCTGGGGCAGGGTGGTGAAAAACTGTTTTTT
CDR3: CASSQTLPLGQGGEKLFF

size: .
J: TRBJ2-7
V: TRBV7-9
D: TRBD2
DNA: TGTGCCAGCAGCTTAGAAGCGGGAGATCCGGACTTC
CDR3: CASSLEAGDPDF

size: few
J: TRBJ2-7
V: TRBV4-1
D: .
DNA: TGCGCCAGCAGCGGACAGCGAGCCCCCTACGAGCAGTACTTC
CDR3: CASSGQRAPYEQYF

size: .
J: TRBJ2-7
V: TRBV30
D: TRBD1
DNA: TGTGCCTGGAGTGTATGGGACAGGGGGCAATACGAGCAGTACTTC
CDR3: CAWSVWDRGQYEQYF

size: .
J: TRBJ2-1
V: TRBV27
D: .
DNA: TGTGCCAGCAGTTCCGGGGCCTTGGGTAATGAGCAGTTCTTC
CDR3: CASSSGALGNEQFF

size: once
J: TRBJ2-7
V: TRBV6-5
D: TRBD2
DNA: TGTGCCAGCAGCAGGACTAGCGGATACGAGCAGTACTTC
CDR3: CASSRTSGYEQYF

size: .
J: TRBJ2-5
V: TRBV30
D: TRBD2
DNA: TGTGCCTGGAGCCAAGGACTAGCGGGCGGAGAGACCCAGTACTTC
CDR3: CAWSQGLAGGETQYF

size: few
J: TRBJ2-7
V: TRBV5-4
D: .
DNA: TGTGCCAGCAGCGTCTACGTCAGTCCCGGCGAGCAGTACTTC
CDR3: CASSVYVSPGEQYF

size: .
J: TRBJ2-1
V: TRBV6-9
D: TRBD1
DNA: TGTGCCAGCAGTTATTTGTCCAGGGGGAGCTCCTACAATGAGCAGTTCTTC
CDR3: CASSYLSRGSSYNEQFF

size: .
J: TRBJ1-1
V: TRBV2
D: TRBD1
DNA: TGTGCCAGCTTAAGAAACAGGGGGATGACTGAAGCTTTCTTT
CDR3: CASLRNRGMTEAFF

size: few
J: TRBJ2-7
V: TRBV5-1
D: TRBD1
DNA: TGCGCCAGCAGCGCCCGGGACAGGGACCACGAGCAGTACTTC
CDR3: CASSARDRDHEQYF

size: .
J: TRBJ2-7
V: TRBV6-1
D: TRBD1
DNA: TGTGCCAGCAGTGGCCGGGACAGGGTTCACGAGCAGTACTTC
CDR3: CASSGRDRVHEQYF

size: .
J: TRBJ2-1
V: TRBV7-2
D: .
DNA: TGTGCCAGCAGCTTAAGGGACTCCCCCGGGGGTGAGCAGTTCTTC
CDR3: CASSLRDSPGGEQFF

size: .
J: TRBJ2-1
V: TRBV7-8
D: TRBD1
DNA: TGTGCCAGCAGCTTCCCGGACAGGACCAATGAGCAGTTCTTC
CDR3: CASSFPDRTNEQFF

size: .
J: TRBJ1-2
V: TRBV30
D: .
DNA: TGTGCCTGGAGTCTAAGCCCCGGCTACACCTTC
CDR3: CAWSLSPGYTF

size: .
J: TRBJ2-7
V: TRBV10-2
D: TRBD2
DNA: TGCGCCAGCAAGTCGCGTACTAGCGGGAGCGACGAGCAGTACTTC
CDR3: CASKSRTSGSDEQYF

size: .
J: TRBJ1-2
V: TRBV19
D: TRBD1
DNA: TGTGCCAGTAGTATCCGGGACAGGCCCTATGGCTACACCTTC
CDR3: CASSIRDRPYGYTF

size: .
J: TRBJ2-3
V: TRBV9
D: .
DNA: TGTGCCAGCAGCGCAAGAGGAGGACCTGCCGGAGATACGCAGTATTTT
CDR3: CASSARGGPAGDTQYF

size: .
J: TRBJ2-2
V: TRBV7-2
D: .
DNA: TGTGCCAGCAGCTTATGGGGTAACACCGGGGAGCTGTTTTTT
CDR3: CASSLWGNTGELFF

size: .
J: TRBJ1-3
V: TRBV6-1
D: .
DNA: TGTGCCAGCCTACGGGGCAGTGGAAACACCATATATTTT
CDR3: CASLRGSGNTIYF

size: .
J: TRBJ2-1
V: TRBV5-4
D: .
DNA: TGTGCCAGCAGACCCGGCTCCTACAATGAGCAGTTCTTC
CDR3: CASRPGSYNEQFF

size: .
J: TRBJ2-1
V: TRBV18
D: .
DNA: TGTGCCAGCTCACCCCAGGACAGCCTCTCCTACAATGAGCAGTTCTTC
CDR3: CASSPQDSLSYNEQFF

size: .
J: TRBJ1-4
V: TRBV7-9
D: TRBD1
DNA: TGTGCCAGCAGCACGGACAGGGGCGGGGAAAAACTGTTTTTT
CDR3: CASSTDRGGEKLFF

size: few
J: TRBJ2-3
V: TRBV6-5
D: TRBD1
DNA: TGTGCCAGCAGCGACCAGGGGGCCGGAGAAGATACGCAGTATTTT
CDR3: CASSDQGAGEDTQYF

size: .
J: TRBJ2-7
V: TRBV11-2
D: TRBD1
DNA: TGTGCCAGCAGCTTAGATAACCGAGGCCAGGGGGCAGGCGAGCAGTACTTC
CDR3: CASSLDNRGQGAGEQYF

size: .
J: TRBJ2-7
V: TRBV11-3
D: .
DNA: TGTGCCAGCAGCAGAGAAGGGGGACAAACCTACGAGCAGTACTTC
CDR3: CASSREGGQTYEQYF

size: .
J: TRBJ2-3
V: TRBV7-3
D: .
DNA: TGTGCCAGCAGCCCCAGCGGCGGAAGAAGGGAAGATACGCAGTATTTT
CDR3: CASSPSGGRREDTQYF

size: few
J: TRBJ2-5
V: TRBV9
D: .
DNA: TGTGCCAGCAGCGACTTCCGGGAGACCCAGTACTTC
CDR3: CASSDFRETQYF

size: .
J: TRBJ2-1
V: TRBV9
D: TRBD2
DNA: TGTGCCAGCAGCGGCACGGGAGGCCCAGGTGAGCAGTTCTTC
CDR3: CASSGTGGPGEQFF

size: .
J: TRBJ2-7
V: TRBV15
D: TRBD1
DNA: TGTGCCACCAGCCGAAATACCGGGACAGGGATGGAGCAGTACTTC
CDR3: CATSRNTGTGMEQYF

size: many
J: TRBJ2-2
V: TRBV10-3
D: .
DNA: TGTGCCATCATCGGCGGGGAGCTGTTTTTT
CDR3: CAIIGGELFF

size: .
J: TRBJ2-7
V: TRBV4-2
D: TRBD1
DNA: TGTGCCAGCAGCTCACAGGGGCTGAACTACGAGCAGTACTTC
CDR3: CASSSQGLNYEQYF

size: .
J: TRBJ2-5
V: TRBV20-1
D: .
DNA: TGCAGTACTGCTCACGAGACCCAGTACTTC
CDR3: CSTAHETQYF

size: .
J: TRBJ1-2
V: TRBV6-1
D: .
DNA: TGTGCCAGCAGTGAAGGATCGTATGGCTACACCTTC
CDR3: CASSEGSYGYTF

size: few
J: TRBJ2-1
V: TRBV10-2
D: TRBD2
DNA: TGCGCCAGCAGTGGCTCGTCGGGACTAGGCTCCCGTGAGCAGTTCTTC
CDR3: CASSGSSGLGSREQFF

size: .
J: TRBJ2-5
V: TRBV30
D: TRBD1
DNA: TGTGCCTGGAGTGTAACCAGGGGGCCCACGGAGACCCAGTACTTC
CDR3: CAWSVTRGPTETQYF

size: .
J: TRBJ2-7
V: TRBV7-9
D: .
DNA: TGTGCCAGCACCCGGGACACTACCTACGAGCAGTACTTC
CDR3: CASTRDTTYEQYF

size: .
J: TRBJ2-1
V: TRBV7-6
D: .
DNA: TGTGCCAGCAGCTTAAATTCAGCGACTAGACTTTCCTACAATGAGCAGTTCTTC
CDR3: CASSLNSATRLSYNEQFF

size: .
J: TRBJ2-3
V: TRBV5-8
D: .
DNA: TGTGCCAGCAGGTCGACTGTTACGCAGTATTTT
CDR3: CASRSTVTQYF

size: .
J: TRBJ1-2
V: TRBV27
D: TRBD1
DNA: TGTGCCAGCAGTCCTTATCAGGGGGAAGCTAACTATGGCTACACCTTC
CDR3: CASSPYQGEANYGYTF

size: .
J: TRBJ2-5
V: TRBV18
D: .
DNA: TGTGCCAGCTCACCCAGGAGTATAGGGGAGACCCAGTACTTC
CDR3: CASSPRSIGETQYF

size: .
J: TRBJ2-3
V: TRBV20-1
D: .
DNA: TGCAGTGCTAGAAGGGCAGATACGCAGTATTTT
CDR3: CSARRADTQYF

size: .
J: TRBJ2-1
V: TRBV11-2
D: .
DNA: TGTGCCAGCAGCTTAGCCGCGGGATTGTACAATGAGCAGTTCTTC
CDR3: CASSLAAGLYNEQFF

size: .
J: TRBJ2-1
V: TRBV9
D: .
DNA: TGTGCCAGCAGCACAGGCGTGGGGGAGCAGTTCTTC
CDR3: CASSTGVGEQFF

size: .
J: TRBJ2-5
V: TRBV9
D: .
DNA: TGTGCCAGCAGCCCCCGGCGAACAGGACAAGAGACCCAGTACTTC
CDR3: CASSPRRTGQETQYF

size: .
J: TRBJ2-3
V: TRBV9
D: .
DNA: TGTGCCAGCAGCAAAGGGACTCAAGTAATAACAGATACGCAGTATTTT
CDR3: CASSKGTQVITDTQYF

size: .
J: TRBJ2-5
V: TRBV15
D: .
DNA: TGTGCCACCGGGGGCCCGGCGGGGCAAGAGACCCAGTACTTC
CDR3: CATGGPAGQETQYF

size: few
J: TRBJ1-1
V: TRBV5-4
D: .
DNA: TGTGCCAGCAGCTTGGGCCAGGCCTCTACGGCTTTCTTT
CDR3: CASSLGQASTAFF

size: .
J: TRBJ1-1
V: TRBV2
D: .
DNA: TGTGCCAGCAGTGAACAGGGGATTCAGAACACTGAAGCTTTCTTT
CDR3: CASSEQGIQNTEAFF

size: once
J: TRBJ2-5
V: TRBV6-1
D: TRBD1
DNA: TGTGCCAGCAGTGAAACCACCTCCGGGACAGGGGTGAAGACCCAGTACTTC
CDR3: CASSETTSGTGVKTQYF

size: .
J: TRBJ2-5
V: TRBV20-1
D: .
DNA: TGCAGTGCGCTCCTTGAAAAGACCCAGTACTTC
CDR3: CSALLEKTQYF

size: .
J: TRBJ1-1
V: TRBV6-5
D: TRBD1
DNA: TGTGCCAGCAGTTACTTACCGGGGACAGCTGAAGCTTTCTTT
CDR3: CASSYLPGTAEAFF

size: .
J: TRBJ1-2
V: TRBV6-6
D: .
DNA: TGTGCCATTGGTTCTAACTATGGCTACACCTTC
CDR3: CAIGSNYGYTF

size: .
J: TRBJ2-1
V: TRBV28
D: .
DNA: TGTGCCAGCAGTTTAAGCAATGAGCAGTTCTTC
CDR3: CASSLSNEQFF

size: few
J: TRBJ2-1
V: TRBV2
D: TRBD2
DNA: TGTGCCAGCAGTTCCGACGCGGGGGGTCCGGATGAGCAGTTCTTC
CDR3: CASSSDAGGPDEQFF

size: .
J: TRBJ2-1
V: TRBV28
D: TRBD2
DNA: TGTGCCAGCAGTCTCGACGCGGCTAGCGGCAGATCGATCTACAATGAGCAGTTCTTC
CDR3: CASSLDAASGRSIYNEQFF

size: few
J: TRBJ1-1
V: TRBV5-1
D: .
DNA: TGCGCCAGCAGTCGCGAAGGCATATCCGAAGCTTTCTTT
CDR3: CASSREGISEAFF

size: .
J: TRBJ2-5
V: TRBV5-8
D: .
DNA: TGTGCCAGCAGCTTGGGACAGGTATTATCGGAGACCCAGTACTTC
CDR3: CASSLGQVLSETQYF